A single sample is the source of the 21 T cell receptor beta chains below, sequenced in a study of blood T cell repertoires in COVID-19. Assay used: immunoSEQ multiplex PCR; TCRdb lists only in-frame clones, some missing. The sample has 230,000 or so clones, 88% seen once. The sample consisted of PBMCs or T cells enriched from blood (not recorded which). Receptors were obtained from a woman aged 45 to 65 with acute COVID-19.

The gene calls are TRBV7-9 and TRBJ2-7, with D possibly being TRBD2 (6 bases). Per the germline V gene, CDR1 is SEHNR and CDR2 is FQNEAQ (reference sequence). V was pared by 1 base and J by 3 bases, with 13 bases between. CDR3 length equals 15 residues. This chain's CDR3 is CASSLGDLSSYEQYF. As DNA, the CDR3 is TGTGCCAGCAGCTTAGGGGACTTAAGTAGCTACGAGCAGTACTTC.

This chain connects TRBV27 to TRBJ1-1; 7 nucleotides align to TRBD1. Germline assignment: CDR1 MNHEY and CDR2 SMNVEV (reference sequence). The CDR3 is 13 residues long. The V gene end was trimmed by 5 bases and the J gene end by 3 bases; junction bases not matched to a gene: 3. In DNA form, the CDR3 reads TGTGCCAGCAGTGACAGGGCGGACACTGAAGCTTTCTTT. Its protein product is CASSDRADTEAFF.

The chain joins TRBV18 to TRBJ2-4; D may be TRBD1 (5 bases). The V gene lost 2 bases and the J gene lost 9 bases, with 17 bases spanning the gap. The CDR3 spans 15 residues. Per germline, CDR1 KGHSH and CDR2 LQKENI. This chain's CDR3 is CASSPGAARFGIQYF. In DNA form, the CDR3 reads TGTGCCAGCTCACCAGGGGCCGCGAGATTTGGCATTCAGTACTTC.

The CDR3 reads CASSLSGTGGGYTF. CDR3 in DNA: TGTGCCAGCAGTTTATCCGGGACAGGGGGTGGCTACACCTTC. The chain employs TRBV27 and TRBJ1-2; 11 positions match TRBD1. The CDR3 loop spans 14 amino acids. V lost 0 bases, J lost 7 bases, and 1 base stayed unmatched. The germline V gene encodes CDR1 MNHEY and CDR2 SMNVEV (reference sequence).

CDR3 residues: CASSFGTSGGTDTQYF. In DNA, the CDR3 is TGTGCCAGCAGCTTTGGGACTAGCGGGGGCACAGATACGCAGTATTTT. The chain uses TRBV11-3 and TRBJ2-3; TRBD2 agrees at 13 bases. CDR1 is SGHNT and CDR2 is YENEEA in the germline V gene. V lost 3 bases and J lost 1; bases outside the gene matches: 1. The CDR3 totals 16 residues.

This chain uses TRBV7-5 with TRBJ2-1; the table calls TRBD2, which could not be checked here. TRBV7-5 is marked as a pseudogene. The CDR3 sequence is 18 residues long. The chain's CDR3 is CARSQTPLAGWVYNEQFF. The CDR3 DNA follows: TGTGCCAGAAGCCAAACCCCCCTAGCGGGGTGGGTCTACAATGAGCAGTTCTTC.

The CDR3 nucleotides read TGTGCCAGCAGCCGCACCGGGACAGGGTACCTTGCAACTAATGAAAAACTGTTTTTT. This encodes CASSRTGTGYLATNEKLFF. This chain links TRBV4-2 with TRBJ1-4, with 9 bases fitting TRBD1. This CDR3 spans 19 amino acids. Germline CDR1 LGHNA, CDR2 YNFKEQ. J lost 0 bases, V lost 4 bases, and 12 bases had no gene match.

V usage is TRBV2 and J usage is TRBJ2-3; TRBD2 matches 14 bases. Trimming took 4 bases from V and 3 from J; bases not matched to a gene: 9. Germline V gene sequence: CDR1 SNHLY, CDR2 FYNNEI. This CDR3 is built from 18 residues. Here the CDR3 DNA reads TGTGCCAGCAGTGTGACTAGCGGGAGGGCTGGTTGGACAGATACGCAGTATTTT. Protein sequence: CASSVTSGRAGWTDTQYF.

The rearrangement links TRBV27 to TRBJ2-1; TRBD2 matches 9 bases. This CDR3 is built from 16 residues. Germline CDR1 is MNHEY and CDR2 is SMNVEV (reference sequence). J was trimmed by 0 bases and V by 3 bases; bases with no gene match: 3. The CDR3 bases are TGTGCCAGCAGTTTCCTTAGCGGGAGCTCCTACAATGAGCAGTTCTTC. Translation: CASSFLSGSSYNEQFF.

The chain links TRBV10-3 to TRBJ2-7, with D perhaps TRBD2 (6 bases). Per the germline V gene, CDR1 is ENHRY and CDR2 is SYGVKD. V lost 7 bases, J lost 7 bases, and 20 bases lay in between. The length of the CDR3 is 14 residues. CDR3 in amino acids: CAITGQRASEEQYF. The CDR3 region has the DNA TGTGCCATCACGGGTCAAAGGGCTAGCGAGGAGCAGTACTTC.

This chain joins TRBV2 and TRBJ2-3; D perhaps matches TRBD2 (5 bases). Germline-derived CDR1 and CDR2 are SNHLY and FYNNEI. Between the trimmed V and J ends, which lost 7 bases and 3 bases, there was a span of 17 bases. The CDR3 loop spans 15 amino acids. CDR3 loop: CASNTHGDETDTQYF. CDR3 nucleotides: TGTGCCAGCAATACACACGGGGATGAGACAGATACGCAGTATTTT.

The V gene is TRBV19, the J gene TRBJ2-7; D might be TRBD2 (6 bases). Looked up from germline, CDR1 is LNHDA and CDR2 is SQIVND (reference sequence). This CDR3 is built from 14 residues. Trimming took off 4 bases at V and 2 bases at J, with 12 bases between the two ends. The CDR3 DNA reads as TGTGCCAGTAGTACCTCTAGCGCTACCTACGAGCAGTACTTC. This sequence encodes CASSTSSATYEQYF.

V usage is TRBV7-9 and J usage is TRBJ2-7; tentative D call: TRBD2 (6 bases). Trimming took off 6 bases at V and 3 bases at J, with 18 bases between the two ends. The CDR3 contains 15 residues. The germline V gene has CDR1 SEHNR and CDR2 FQNEAQ (reference sequence). CDR3: CASRYIGGADYEQYF. The CDR3 nucleotides are TGTGCCAGCAGATACATCGGAGGGGCAGACTACGAGCAGTACTTC.

This chain uses TRBV12-5 with TRBJ1-5, with D maybe TRBD1 (6 bases). The germline V and J ends were trimmed by 5 bases and 4 bases, with 15 bases remaining between them. The CDR3 consists of 15 residues. The V gene's germline CDR1 is LGHNT and CDR2 FRNRAP. CDR3 bases: TGTGCTAGTGGTCCCCCTCGACAGGTTAATCAGCCCCAGCATTTT. Its protein product is CASGPPRQVNQPQHF.

In regard to this clone: Other DNA sequences within the sample encode an identical CDR3. The V and J genes are TRBV9 and TRBJ1-5; D remains unclear. Looked up from germline, CDR1 is SGDLS and CDR2 is YYNGEE. Trimming took off 1 base at V and 1 base at J, with 6 bases between the two ends. CDR3 size: 14 residues. This CDR3 is CASSVSSSNQPQHF. The CDR3 nucleotides read TGTGCCAGCAGCGTAAGCTCAAGCAATCAGCCCCAGCATTTT.

V usage is TRBV7-3 and J usage is TRBJ1-6, with D unresolved. The CDR3 covers 13 residues. Germline V gene data show CDR1 as SGHTA and CDR2 as FQGTGA. Trimming took off 5 bases at V and 10 bases at J, with 12 bases between the two ends. This CDR3 reads CASSAKRRSPLHF. As DNA, the CDR3 is TGTGCCAGCAGCGCAAAAAGGAGGTCACCCCTCCACTTT.

The chain uses TRBV15 and TRBJ1-4; 7 bases are shared with TRBD1. The CDR3 length is 16 residues. CDR1 is LNHNV, CDR2 YYDKDF, per germline (reference sequence). The V and J ends lost 4 bases and 4 bases, in that order; junction bases with no gene match: 9. Here the CDR3 reads CATSTYLTGVNEKLFF. The DNA of the CDR3 is TGTGCCACCAGCACATACTTAACAGGGGTTAATGAAAAACTGTTTTTT.

V is TRBV9 and J is TRBJ2-1; D gene uncertain. The germline V and J ends were trimmed by 0 bases and 9 bases, with 10 bases remaining between them. This CDR3 contains 13 residues. Germline loops: CDR1 SGDLS, CDR2 YYNGEE. CDR3 nucleotide sequence: TGTGCCAGCAGCGTAGCTCAGCGTAGTGAGCAGTTCTTC. Its protein product is CASSVAQRSEQFF.

This clone appeared once. V usage is TRBV5-1 and J usage is TRBJ2-3; weak D call: TRBD2 (6 bases). Trimming took off 2 bases at V and 0 bases at J, with 10 bases between the two ends. CDR1 SGHRS and CDR2 YFSETQ come from the germline V gene. The length of the CDR3 is 15 residues. CDR3 DNA: TGCGCCAGCAGCTTATGGGGGAGGAGCACAGATACGCAGTATTTT. It yields the protein CASSLWGRSTDTQYF.

The chain recombines TRBV3-1 (or the pseudogene TRBV3-2) with TRBJ2-1, with 7 bases that match TRBD1. The CDR3 is 17 amino acids. After removal of 0 bases from V and 6 bases from J, the junction contained 11 bases not matched to a gene. Germline V gives CDR1 LGHDT, CDR2 YNNKEL (reference sequence). CDR3 in amino acids: CASSQETRVGQINEQFF. CDR3 bases: TGTGCCAGCAGCCAAGAGACCCGTGTGGGACAGATCAATGAGCAGTTCTTC.

In this sample, this clone turned up once. The chain links TRBV2 to TRBJ2-5; weak D call: TRBD1 (5 bases). V lost 2 bases, J lost 7 bases, and 14 bases lay in between. Looked up from germline, CDR1 is SNHLY and CDR2 is FYNNEI. This CDR3 has 14 residues. The CDR3 loop is CASSERAGWMTQYF. CDR3 DNA sequence: TGTGCCAGCAGTGAACGGGCAGGGTGGATGACCCAGTACTTC.